A selection of T cell receptor beta chains follows, all from one sample in a study of blood T cell repertoires in COVID-19. Method: immunoSEQ multiplex PCR; TCRdb's copy keeps in-frame clones and lacks some. Among 100,000 or so clones listed, 90% to 95% were seen once. The specimen was peripheral blood. The source of these receptors is a human donor with active COVID-19. The donor label of this sample is uncertain. Both conserved end residues are part of each CDR3. D genes are given only for firm matches. Some rows mark clone size as missing; the rest say once, few, many or name a class of expanded clone.

clone_size	d_call	v_call	j_call	cdr3_aa	cdr3_nt
few	.	TRBV6-5	TRBJ2-7	CASSYSIASEQYF	TGTGCCAGCAGTTACTCAATAGCTTCCGAGCAGTACTTC
.	.	TRBV19	TRBJ2-1	CASSIGRVRRGADYNEQFF	TGTGCCAGTAGTATAGGTCGCGTTCGTCGGGGGGCGGACTACAATGAGCAGTTCTTC
.	.	TRBV5-1	TRBJ1-5	CASSWGGGRNQPQHF	TGCGCCAGCAGCTGGGGAGGGGGGCGCAATCAGCCCCAGCATTTT
.	.	TRBV18	TRBJ1-4	CASSPTATNEKLFF	TGTGCCAGCTCACCGACAGCAACTAATGAAAAACTGTTTTTT
.	.	TRBV5-1	TRBJ2-2	CASSLDVGVPNTGELFF	TGCGCCAGCAGCTTGGATGTCGGTGTACCTAACACCGGGGAGCTGTTTTTT
.	.	TRBV18	TRBJ2-7	CASSPNPREQYF	TGTGCCAGCTCACCGAATCCCCGGGAGCAGTACTTC
once	.	TRBV7-9	TRBJ1-1	CASSLGLTGVLEEAFF	TGTGCCAGCAGCTTGGGGTTGACAGGCGTGTTGGAGGAAGCTTTCTTT
.	TRBD1	TRBV28	TRBJ2-2	CASLTGAGELFF	TGTGCCAGCTTAACAGGGGCCGGGGAGCTGTTTTTT
.	TRBD1	TRBV28	TRBJ2-3	CASSPPSYRRTGGGWTQYF	TGTGCCAGCAGTCCTCCGTCCTACCGGCGGACAGGGGGCGGTTGGACGCAGTATTTT
.	TRBD1	TRBV7-2	TRBJ2-7	CASSSDRFTYEQYF	TGTGCCAGCAGCTCGGACAGGTTTACCTACGAGCAGTACTTC
once	TRBD2	TRBV5-1	TRBJ2-7	CASSWAGGSYEQYF	TGCGCCAGCAGCTGGGCGGGGGGTTCCTACGAGCAGTACTTC
few	.	TRBV12-3/TRBV12-4	TRBJ2-4	CATGASAQNIQYF	TGTGCCACTGGGGCTAGCGCCCAAAACATTCAGTACTTC
once	TRBD1	TRBV5-4	TRBJ1-5	CASSPGQTGQPQHF	TGTGCCAGCAGCCCGGGACAGACGGGTCAGCCCCAGCATTTT
.	TRBD1	TRBV6-4	TRBJ1-2	CASSAFGTEVNYGYTF	TGTGCCAGCAGTGCCTTTGGGACAGAAGTAAACTATGGCTACACCTTC
.	.	TRBV4-3	TRBJ2-2	CASSQDMGELFF	TGCGCCAGCAGCCAAGATATGGGGGAGCTGTTTTTT
.	TRBD2	TRBV20-1	TRBJ2-7	CSASLGGVPYEQYF	TGCAGTGCTAGTTTGGGGGGGGTTCCCTACGAGCAGTACTTC
.	TRBD2	TRBV7-2	TRBJ2-7	CASCPTGGEQYF	TGTGCCAGTTGCCCGACGGGGGGCGAGCAGTACTTC
.	.	TRBV19	TRBJ2-7	CASSMNSYYEQYF	TGTGCCAGTAGTATGAACTCTTACTACGAGCAGTACTTC
.	.	TRBV4-2	TRBJ1-1	CASSQDPGGRNTEAFF	TGTGCCAGCAGCCAAGATCCTGGGGGCCGGAACACTGAAGCTTTCTTT
.	.	TRBV5-1	TRBJ2-7	CASSLAPTGDGGYEQYF	TGCGCCAGCAGCTTGGCCCCCACAGGTGACGGGGGCTACGAGCAGTACTTC
.	.	TRBV7-9	TRBJ2-5	CASSPNRGETQYF	TGTGCCAGCAGCCCGAATCGGGGAGAGACCCAGTACTTC
.	.	TRBV11-2	TRBJ2-5	CASTLLERMETQYF	TGTGCCAGCACCTTGCTCGAGAGGATGGAGACCCAGTACTTC
.	TRBD2	TRBV3-1/TRBV3-2	TRBJ2-2	CASSLAGGPTGELFF	TGTGCCAGCAGTCTAGCGGGGGGGCCCACCGGGGAGCTGTTTTTT
.	.	TRBV11-3	TRBJ2-7	CASSLEASYEQYF	TGTGCCAGCAGCTTAGAAGCTAGCTACGAGCAGTACTTC
once	.	TRBV6-5	TRBJ1-5	CASSTSRAGQPQHF	TGTGCCAGCAGTACGAGCAGGGCTGGGCAGCCCCAGCATTTT
.	.	TRBV19	TRBJ2-7	CASTQSVTGIDEQYF	TGTGCCAGTACCCAATCGGTGACGGGGATCGACGAGCAGTACTTC
.	.	TRBV10-3	TRBJ1-2	CAIGESLGGYGYTF	TGTGCCATCGGTGAGTCGTTGGGAGGGTATGGCTACACCTTC
.	.	TRBV7-7	TRBJ1-3	CASSPFIGSGNTIYF	TGTGCCAGCAGCCCCTTTATTGGGAGTGGAAACACCATATATTTT
.	TRBD1	TRBV29-1	TRBJ2-7	CSVQGAAPLYEQYF	TGCAGCGTGCAGGGGGCCGCCCCACTTTACGAGCAGTACTTC
.	TRBD2	TRBV2	TRBJ2-3	CASGASGGSDTQYF	TGTGCCAGCGGGGCTAGCGGGGGTTCAGATACGCAGTATTTT
.	.	TRBV24-1	TRBJ2-1	CATSDPRDSEAGHEQFF	TGTGCCACCAGTGATCCCAGGGACTCGGAGGCTGGACATGAGCAGTTCTTC
.	TRBD1	TRBV6-4	TRBJ1-2	CASSPGTEGGYGYTF	TGTGCCAGCAGTCCCGGGACAGAGGGTGGCTATGGCTACACCTTC
.	TRBD1	TRBV2	TRBJ2-2	CARGDRGHTGELFF	TGTGCCAGGGGAGACAGGGGCCACACCGGGGAGCTGTTTTTT
.	TRBD1	TRBV3-1/TRBV3-2	TRBJ2-3	CASSRTGGSTDTQYF	TGTGCCAGCAGCCGGACAGGGGGATCCACAGATACGCAGTATTTT
.	.	TRBV28	TRBJ1-1	CASRWGGTEAFF	TGTGCCAGCAGATGGGGCGGAACTGAAGCTTTCTTT
.	.	TRBV11-3	TRBJ2-7	CASSLAEGQPPYEQYF	TGTGCCAGCAGCTTAGCGGAAGGACAACCTCCCTACGAGCAGTACTTC
few	.	TRBV5-1	TRBJ1-5	CASSKDGGGPQHF	TGCGCCAGCAGCAAAGACGGCGGTGGGCCCCAGCATTTT
.	TRBD2	TRBV19	TRBJ2-1	CASSISSGGSYNEQFF	TGTGCCAGTAGTATTTCTAGCGGGGGCAGTTACAATGAGCAGTTCTTC
.	TRBD1	TRBV19	TRBJ2-2	CASSIEARTGGTGELFF	TGTGCCAGTAGTATAGAGGCTCGGACAGGGGGGACCGGGGAGCTGTTTTTT
.	.	TRBV7-2	TRBJ2-1	CASSLFLAISSYNEQFF	TGTGCCAGCAGCTTATTCCTAGCTATTTCGTCCTACAATGAGCAGTTCTTC
.	TRBD1	TRBV6-5	TRBJ2-4	CASTDRGKNIQYF	TGTGCCAGCACCGACAGGGGTAAAAACATTCAGTACTTC
.	TRBD1	TRBV13	TRBJ2-5	CASSLRGQGTQYF	TGTGCCAGCAGCTTGAGGGGGCAGGGGACCCAGTACTTC
.	TRBD2	TRBV5-4	TRBJ2-5	CASSPSGKGETQYF	TGTGCCAGCAGCCCTAGCGGGAAGGGAGAGACCCAGTACTTC
.	TRBD2	TRBV5-4	TRBJ2-3	CVSQRDGTDTQYF	TGTGTTTCGCAGCGGGATGGCACAGATACGCAGTATTTT
.	.	TRBV4-1	TRBJ2-1	CASSQGSNEQFF	TGCGCCAGCAGCCAAGGCAGCAATGAGCAGTTCTTC
.	.	TRBV2	TRBJ2-5	CAVGLRGETQYF	TGTGCCGTTGGCCTCCGCGGGGAGACCCAGTACTTC
.	.	TRBV6-5	TRBJ1-2	CASGRVGGYTF	TGTGCCAGCGGGAGGGTTGGCGGCTACACCTTC
.	.	TRBV6-1	TRBJ2-1	CASSEGGPLSPNEQFF	TGTGCCAGCAGTGAGGGGGGGCCTCTCTCCCCCAATGAGCAGTTCTTC
.	.	TRBV18	TRBJ2-1	CASSPSSINEQFF	TGTGCCAGCTCACCATCTAGCATCAATGAGCAGTTCTTC
.	.	TRBV6-2/TRBV6-3	TRBJ2-7	CASSLAAYEQYF	TGTGCCAGCAGTTTGGCAGCCTACGAGCAGTACTTC
.	TRBD1	TRBV24-1	TRBJ1-5	CATSDTGTGDQPQHF	TGTGCCACCAGTGATACGGGGACAGGGGATCAGCCCCAGCATTTT
once	TRBD2	TRBV6-4	TRBJ2-7	CASRPAGNPYEQYF	TGTGCCAGCAGACCAGCGGGGAACCCCTACGAGCAGTACTTC
.	.	TRBV10-3	TRBJ2-6	CAISETGLNSGANVLTF	TGTGCCATCAGTGAGACAGGGCTTAACTCTGGGGCCAACGTCCTGACTTTC
.	.	TRBV28	TRBJ1-2	CASRTGSTSGYTF	TGTGCCAGCAGGACGGGTTCCACTAGTGGCTACACCTTC
few	TRBD2	TRBV6-4	TRBJ2-1	CASSVAGGSYNEQFF	TGTGCCAGCAGTGTAGCGGGAGGGAGCTACAATGAGCAGTTCTTC
.	TRBD1	TRBV5-1	TRBJ2-7	CASRGQVYEQYF	TGCGCCAGCAGAGGACAGGTCTACGAGCAGTACTTC
.	TRBD1	TRBV28	TRBJ1-6	CASSSDRDRGHTSPLHF	TGTGCCAGCAGTTCGGACCGGGACAGGGGGCATACTTCACCCCTCCACTTT
.	TRBD1	TRBV2	TRBJ1-5	CASSDHPGQNNQPQHF	TGTGCCAGCAGTGACCATCCGGGACAGAACAATCAGCCCCAGCATTTT
.	.	TRBV5-6	TRBJ2-2	CASSLRPGVDTGELFF	TGTGCCAGCAGCTTGAGGCCAGGGGTGGACACCGGGGAGCTGTTTTTT